This section outlines one T cell receptor (beta chain) sequence together with its context. Its antigen is still unknown. The data belong to a study of Graves' ophthalmopathy and Graves' hyperthyroidism. Study-wide context: Specimen type is peripheral blood, obtained at initial diagnosis before any treatment. General study findings and limits: For predicting ophthalmopathy progression, the model had more than 60% sensitivity and 72% to 85% specificity.

PBMCs originated in 10 ml of fresh peripheral blood. Amplifying from RNA transcripts, the study obtained TCR beta CDR3 regions. RT-PCR was first run with HTBI primers, then multiplex PCR in a second round. TCRdb reanalysed the multiplex PCR reads using MiXCR and keeps one entry per CDR3 protein. The data show around 660,000 distinct CDR3 sequences, about 40% seen once. The V and J ends lost 1 base and 4 bases respectively, with 11 bases between them. The CDR3 runs to 16 residues. The germline V gene encodes CDR1 LNHNV and CDR2 YYDKDF (reference sequence). This receptor was identified in an adult man with Graves' ophthalmopathy. The V and J genes are TRBV15 and TRBJ2-6; weak D call: TRBD2 (6 bases). Sequenced input: peripheral blood. CDR3 bases: TGTGCCACCAGCAGAGTGTCTCTAGCGGGGGCCAACGTCCTGACTTTC. Its translation: CATSRVSLAGANVLTF.